The 12 T cell receptor beta chains below come from one sample, sequenced in a study of early T cells in non-severe SARS-CoV-2 infection. TCRdb re-called the 5' RACE reads with MiXCR, one entry per CDR3 protein. This sample has about 56,000 distinct CDR3 sequences, with about 15% found just once. This sample comprised whole blood, obtained at baseline. Receptors were obtained from an adult who was a healthcare worker with PCR-confirmed SARS-CoV-2 infection or an uninfected control (not recorded which).

The rearrangement joins TRBV27 to TRBJ2-7; D may be TRBD1 (5 bases). This CDR3 is built from 13 residues. CDR1 and CDR2 from the germline V gene are MNHEY and SMNVEV (reference sequence). Trimming stripped 3 bases from V and 0 bases from J, with 6 bases between. The CDR3 is CASSFRDSYEQYF. In DNA form, the CDR3 reads TGTGCCAGCAGTTTCAGGGACTCCTACGAGCAGTACTTC.

The rearrangement links TRBV18 to TRBJ2-3; 7 bases map to TRBD2. CDR1 and CDR2 from the germline V gene are KGHSH and LQKENI. CDR3 length equals 15 residues. V gave up 3 bases and J gave up 0 bases; unmatched junction bases: 3. CDR3 sequence reads: CASSPSGASTDTQYF. CDR3 nucleotide sequence: TGTGCCAGCTCACCGAGCGGGGCCAGCACAGATACGCAGTATTTT.

The CDR3 protein is CASSLENLYGYTF. The CDR3 DNA reads TGTGCCAGCAGCTTAGAGAACCTCTATGGCTACACCTTC. The J gene is TRBJ1-2, the V gene TRBV11-2; D unresolved. The CDR3 runs 13 residues. Per germline, CDR1 SGHAT and CDR2 FQNNGV. The germline V and J ends were trimmed by 0 bases and 4 bases, with 6 bases remaining between them.

This clonotype came up a few times. The chain has TRBV7-9 and TRBJ2-1; 8 bases match TRBD2. Looked up from germline, CDR1 is SEHNR and CDR2 is FQNEAQ (reference sequence). The CDR3 extends over 14 amino acids. The ends lost 5 bases at V and 4 bases at J; junction bases unmatched: 4. The CDR3 reads CASSTTSAYNEQFF. Written as DNA, the CDR3 is TGTGCCAGCAGCACGACTAGCGCGTACAATGAGCAGTTCTTC.

This clonotype showed up just once. The rearrangement joins TRBV5-1 to TRBJ2-1; D is possibly TRBD1 (5 bases). In germline, CDR1 is SGHRS, CDR2 YFSETQ. The CDR3 totals 14 residues. Trimming cost V 1 base and J 6 bases, with 11 bases left between them. CDR3 DNA: TGCGCCAGCAGCTTGTCGAGGACAAGCAATGAGCAGTTCTTC. This translates into CASSLSRTSNEQFF.

This chain uses TRBV28 with TRBJ2-4, with D unclear. The CDR3 runs 16 residues. CDR1 is MDHEN, CDR2 SYDVKM, per germline. V was trimmed by 3 bases and J by 2 bases, leaving 14 bases between them. CDR3 nucleotides: TGTGCCAGCAGTTTGCGGCAGGCCTCTACCAAAAACATTCAGTACTTC. Amino acids: CASSLRQASTKNIQYF.

In this sample, this clonotype turned up a few times. The CDR3 nucleotides read TGTGCCAGCAGCTTCAACCCTGGAGCAGGGGGGAGCACTGAAGCTTTCTTT. Residues: CASSFNPGAGGSTEAFF. The genes are TRBV7-6 and TRBJ1-1; 7 bases are shared with TRBD1. Unmatched junction bases numbered 14, after V lost 3 bases and J lost 4 bases. Germline V gene data show CDR1 as SGHVS and CDR2 as FNYEAQ. This CDR3 region has 17 residues. Together with reference TRBV7-6 and TRBJ1-1, the CDR3 gives the full variable domain: GAGVSQSPRYKVTKRGQDVALRCDPISGHVSLYWYRQALGQGPEFLTYFNYEAQQDKSGLPNDRFSAERPEGSISTLTIQRTEQRDSAMYRCASSFNPGAGGSTEAFFGQGTRLTVV.

In its sample, this clonotype was seen a few times. The V gene is TRBV18, the J gene TRBJ2-3; D is uncertain. The germline CDR1 and CDR2 sequences are KGHSH and LQKENI. The CDR3 runs to 15 residues. The ends were cut back, 2 bases at V and 4 bases at J, with 13 bases in the middle. The CDR3 loop is CASSPIQLKPDTQYF. In DNA form, the CDR3 reads TGTGCCAGCTCACCAATACAACTGAAGCCAGATACGCAGTATTTT.

There are a few counts of this clonotype. The genes are TRBV7-2 and TRBJ2-3; 12 bases fit TRBD2. Trimming removed 5 bases from V and 6 bases from J; junction bases left unmatched: 6. Germline V gene lookup returns CDR1 SGHTA and CDR2 FQGNSA. The CDR3 extends over 15 amino acids. CDR3: CASSRTSGAGDTQYF. For the CDR3, the DNA is TGTGCCAGCAGCCGGACTAGCGGGGCGGGGGATACGCAGTATTTT.

This clonotype was seen ten or more times. The chain is built from TRBV10-3 and TRBJ2-7, with 7 bases lining up with TRBD1. Germline CDR1 and CDR2: ENHRY and SYGVKD. Losses at the gene ends were 4 bases for V and 12 bases for J; bases not matched to a gene: 9. This CDR3 has 12 residues. CDR3 region: CAISASDRVLYF. The CDR3 DNA is TGTGCCATCAGTGCGTCAGACAGGGTGCTGTACTTC.

This clonotype was counted between two and nine times. V is TRBV9 and J is TRBJ2-3, with 8 nucleotides matching TRBD1. CDR1 and CDR2 from the germline V gene are SGDLS and YYNGEE. The CDR3 runs to 15 residues. J lost 4 bases, V lost 2 bases, and 6 bases had no gene match. This CDR3 is CASSVGTGGSDTQYF. The CDR3 DNA is TGTGCCAGCAGCGTCGGAACAGGGGGATCAGATACGCAGTATTTT.

This clonotype has more than one count but fewer than ten. J is TRBJ2-3 and V is TRBV11-3, with 7 bases lining up with TRBD2. With V trimmed by 1 base and J by 5 bases, 3 bases remained unmatched. Germline CDR1 SGHNT, CDR2 YENEEA. This CDR3 is 14 amino acids long. Here the CDR3 DNA reads TGTGCCAGCAGCTTAGCTGGGGGGGGAGATACGCAGTATTTT. Translating it yields CASSLAGGGDTQYF.